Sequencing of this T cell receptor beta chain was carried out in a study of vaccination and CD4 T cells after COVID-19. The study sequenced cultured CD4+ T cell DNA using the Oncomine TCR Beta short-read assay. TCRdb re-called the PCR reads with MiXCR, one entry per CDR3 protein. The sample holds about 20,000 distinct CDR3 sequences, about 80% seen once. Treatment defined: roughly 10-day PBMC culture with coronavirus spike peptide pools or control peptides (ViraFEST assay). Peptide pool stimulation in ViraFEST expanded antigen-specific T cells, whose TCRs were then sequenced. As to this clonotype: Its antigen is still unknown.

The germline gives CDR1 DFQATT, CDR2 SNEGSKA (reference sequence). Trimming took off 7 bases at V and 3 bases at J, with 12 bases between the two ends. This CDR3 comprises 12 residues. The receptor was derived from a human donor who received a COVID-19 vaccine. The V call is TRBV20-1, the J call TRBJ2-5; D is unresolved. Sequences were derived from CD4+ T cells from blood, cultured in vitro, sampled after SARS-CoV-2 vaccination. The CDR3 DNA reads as TGCAGTGTTCCTAGGTCCGAAGAGACCCAGTACTTC. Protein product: CSVPRSEETQYF.